The clone carrying this T cell receptor (beta chain) was observed a few times. Its specificity is not known. The source of the sample is a study of T-cell memory formation after mild COVID-19. The CDR3 runs to 15 residues. Deletions cut 1 base from V and 5 bases from J, with 11 bases between. CDR1 and CDR2 (germline): SEHNR, FQNEAQ (reference sequence). Study-level points and caveats: Cross-reactive memory seemingly joined, as some responding clones were found in pre-infection memory. Whereas later expanders leaned CD4+, clones contracting day 15 to 85 showed a balanced CD4/CD8 makeup. CM and EM subsets held most contracting CD4+ clones; EMRA held CD8+ ones.

From 5'RACE with constant-segment primers came TCR alpha and TCR beta cDNA libraries that carried sample barcodes and UMIs. MiXCR was run by TCRdb on the 5' RACE reads, yielding one entry per CDR3 protein. The sample has approximately 150,000 distinct CDR3 sequences; 14% are singletons. Sequenced input: PBMCs or a T cell subset sorted from them (not recorded which). The chain recombines TRBV7-9 with TRBJ2-2; TRBD1 might be the D (5 bases). The TCR sequence derives from an adult woman who had mild COVID-19 (a few samples of this study predate the infection). Cell type and time point are not known. The CDR3 DNA reads as TGTGCCAGCAGCTTAGAGGGGCTTCTGACCGGGGAGCTGTTTTTT. Translated: CASSLEGLLTGELFF. The full variable domain, rest sourced from reference TRBV7-9 and TRBJ2-2, is DTGVSQNPRHKITKRGQNVTFRCDPISEHNRLYWYRQTLGQGPEFLTYFQNEAQLEKSRLLSDRFSAERPKGSFSTLEIQRTEQGDSAMYLCASSLEGLLTGELFFGEGSRLTVL.